This T cell receptor beta chain is drawn from a study of shared clonotypes between healthy human individuals. Findings and limits, study-wide: Relative to clonotypes present in all four donors, those not shared had lower generation probabilities.

Profiling relied on immunoSEQ multiplex PCR, and the TCRdb table lists in-frame clones only, not all of them. The data contain more than 400,000 clones, around 96% of them singletons. The V gene's germline CDR1 is SGHRS and CDR2 YFSETQ. This CDR3 has 12 amino acids. V shed 4 bases and J shed 6 bases, with 11 bases lying between them. All the donors were Caucasian adults who lived in Nashville, Tennessee. Remarks on this clone: Its antigen is unidentified.

This chain connects TRBV5-1 to TRBJ2-7; D perhaps matches TRBD1 (6 bases). The receptor comes from a woman aged 25 to 39 in good health. The sequencing input was naive CD4+ T cells sorted from blood. Subset defined: CD45RA+ positively selected. The chain's CDR3 is CASSPRGSEQYF. In DNA, the CDR3 is TGCGCCAGCAGCCCCAGGGGAAGCGAGCAGTACTTC. Looking up the rest from reference TRBV5-1 and TRBJ2-7 gives the full variable domain: KAGVTQTPRYLIKTRGQQVTLSCSPISGHRSVSWYQQTPGQGLQFLFEYFSETQRNKGNFPGRFSGRQFSNSRSEMNVSTLELGDSALYLCASSPRGSEQYFGPGTRLTVT.